A selection of T cell receptor beta chains follows, all from one sample in a study of human T cells and chemical hapten exposure. TCRdb analysed the RACE reads with MiXCR anew, one entry per CDR3 protein. The sample has more than 90,000 distinct CDR3 sequences; 9.5% to 12% are singletons. The sequencing here drew on whole blood, taken in connection with sensitization to the hapten diphenylcyclopropenone (DPC). These receptors came from a woman between 40 and 50 years old with alopecia areata. Some clones in this sample may be carry-over from other donors' samples. Each CDR3 is given with its conserved first and last residue. A D gene is named only where the DNA matches it firmly. Some rows mark clone size as missing; the rest say once, few, many or name a class of expanded clone.

j_gene,abundance,d_gene,v_gene,CDR3nt,CDR3aa
TRBJ2-5,few,.,TRBV7-3,TGTGCCAGCAGCTTGTCTCTGACGGAGACCCAGTACTTC,CASSLSLTETQYF
TRBJ2-5,few,.,TRBV20-1,TGCAGTGCTAGGGGCGGCCGGGGCCAGGAGACCCAGTACTTC,CSARGGRGQETQYF
TRBJ1-5,.,.,TRBV29-1,TGCAGCGTTGAAGGGGCCGGGGATCAGCCCCAGCATTTT,CSVEGAGDQPQHF
TRBJ2-3,few,TRBD2,TRBV7-2,TGTGCCGGAACTAGCGGGGGCACAGATACGCAGTATTTT,CAGTSGGTDTQYF
TRBJ2-3,many,TRBD2,TRBV28,TGTGCCAGCGCTTGGGTAGCTAGCGGGAGCGTTCGTACAGATACGCAGTATTTT,CASAWVASGSVRTDTQYF
TRBJ1-3,.,.,TRBV9,TGTGCCAGCACCCCAGGAAGAGGGGGAAACACCATATATTTT,CASTPGRGGNTIYF
TRBJ2-3,.,.,TRBV7-2,TGTGCCAGCAGCTTAAGTTCGAGGCTCACAGATACGCAGTATTTT,CASSLSSRLTDTQYF
TRBJ2-7,.,TRBD2,TRBV9,TGTGCCAGCAGCGTAGGAAGACTAGCCTCCGAGCAGTACTTC,CASSVGRLASEQYF
TRBJ2-4,many,.,TRBV30,TGTGCCTCAATAGGGCTGGCCAAAAACATTCAGTACTTC,CASIGLAKNIQYF
TRBJ2-7,.,.,TRBV5-5,TGTGCCAGCAGCCTCGGGACGGTCTCCTACGAGCAGTACTTC,CASSLGTVSYEQYF
TRBJ2-1,many,.,TRBV20-1,TGCAGTGCTAGAGCAGCGAGCGTCTCCTACAATGAGCAGTTCTTC,CSARAASVSYNEQFF
TRBJ2-7,.,.,TRBV4-2,TGTGCCAGCAGCCAAGAAGCGAGCAGGAACTACGAGCAGTACTTC,CASSQEASRNYEQYF
TRBJ2-6,few,.,TRBV20-1,TGCAGTGCTAGAGAAAGCGGGACAGCCAACGTCCTGACTTTC,CSARESGTANVLTF
TRBJ2-5,many,.,TRBV11-2,TGTGCCAGCAGCCGACCTCAAGAGACCCAGTACTTC,CASSRPQETQYF
TRBJ1-6,.,TRBD1,TRBV29-1,TGCAGCGCAAGAGGACAGGGCGGCTCACCCCTCCACTTT,CSARGQGGSPLHF
TRBJ1-5,many,.,TRBV4-1,TGCGCCAGCAGCCAAGTCCCGGGCGCCGGCAATCAGCCCCAGCATTTT,CASSQVPGAGNQPQHF
TRBJ1-6,few,.,TRBV6-2/TRBV6-3,TGTGCCAGCAGCCCCGACTCGTATTCACCCCTCCACTTT,CASSPDSYSPLHF
TRBJ2-7,.,TRBD2,TRBV6-2/TRBV6-3,TGTGCCAGCAGTGACGGACTAGCGGGAGTAACCTACGAGCAGTACTTC,CASSDGLAGVTYEQYF
TRBJ1-3,many,.,TRBV30,TGTGCCTGGGGAACTGGAAACACCATATATTTT,CAWGTGNTIYF
TRBJ2-4,few,TRBD1,TRBV20-1,TGCAGTGCTAGCCCGGGACAGAGTCAGTACTTC,CSASPGQSQYF
TRBJ1-1,many,TRBD1,TRBV10-3,TGTGCCATCTGGACAGGACTGAACACTGAAGCTTTCTTT,CAIWTGLNTEAFF
TRBJ2-3,many,TRBD2,TRBV29-1,TGCAGCGTTGAAGGTTTTGGGGGGCGCAGGCTAGCGGGATTCTCGACAGATACGCAGTATTTT,CSVEGFGGRRLAGFSTDTQYF
TRBJ1-1,.,.,TRBV4-3,TGCGCCAGCAGCCAAGATCGATCAGGGGCCAAGGCTGAAGCTTTCTTT,CASSQDRSGAKAEAFF
TRBJ1-1,.,.,TRBV7-8,TGTGCCAGCAGCTTAGGGGGCCCCACTGAAGCTTTCTTT,CASSLGGPTEAFF
TRBJ2-1,few,TRBD1,TRBV29-1,TGCAGCGTGACCCGGGACAGGGGAGTGGGGGAGCAGTTCTTC,CSVTRDRGVGEQFF
TRBJ1-5,.,.,TRBV7-9,TGTGCCAGCAGCCCCCTTGACAGGCAGCCCCAGCATTTT,CASSPLDRQPQHF
TRBJ2-1,.,.,TRBV3-1,TGTGCCAGCAGCCCCTTAGGGGGTGAGCAGTTCTTC,CASSPLGGEQFF
TRBJ1-2,many,.,TRBV29-1,TGCAGCGTAGAAAAGGACTCCTTGTACGGTGGCTACACCTTC,CSVEKDSLYGGYTF
TRBJ2-7,many,TRBD1,TRBV9,TGTGCCAGCAGCGCGACAGGGAGTTGGGAGCAGTACTTC,CASSATGSWEQYF
TRBJ1-4,.,.,TRBV7-2,TGTGCCAGCAGCTCAGTCGGGGGGGCTCTCGAAAAACTGTTTTTT,CASSSVGGALEKLFF
TRBJ2-5,few,TRBD1,TRBV11-2,TGTGCCAGCAGCTTAGACAGGGGGGAGACCCAGTACTTC,CASSLDRGETQYF
TRBJ2-3,many,.,TRBV28,TGTGCCAGCAGCCGGGGCCCCGGTGATACGCAGTATTTT,CASSRGPGDTQYF
TRBJ2-3,.,.,TRBV12-3/TRBV12-4,TGTGCCAGCAGTTACCGGACAGCCTACACAGATACGCAGTATTTT,CASSYRTAYTDTQYF
TRBJ1-5,many,.,TRBV28,TGTGCCAGCAGTAAGCCGGGACAAGAATATAGCAATCAGCCCCAGCATTTT,CASSKPGQEYSNQPQHF
TRBJ2-7,.,TRBD2,TRBV27,TGTGCCAGCAGTTTTCTGGCGGGAGGGCCTAAGGACGAGCAGTACTTC,CASSFLAGGPKDEQYF
TRBJ2-2,many,.,TRBV6-2/TRBV6-3,TGTGCCAGCAGTTACTCGACGGGCCCCGGGGAGCTGTTTTTT,CASSYSTGPGELFF
TRBJ2-2,many,.,TRBV11-1,TGTGCCAGCAGCCTAAAGACTAGTGGCACCGGGGAGCTGTTTTTT,CASSLKTSGTGELFF
TRBJ1-5,few,.,TRBV18,TGTGCCAGCTCACCAGCGGTCTTGACTAATCAGCCCCAGCATTTT,CASSPAVLTNQPQHF
TRBJ2-7,many,.,TRBV6-6,TGTGCCAGCAGTTACGTCACAAACTACGAGCAGTACTTC,CASSYVTNYEQYF
TRBJ2-1,few,TRBD2,TRBV25-1,TGTGCCAGCAGTCTGACTTCGACTAGCGGGAGGGCCAATGAGCAGTTCTTC,CASSLTSTSGRANEQFF
TRBJ2-7,.,TRBD1,TRBV10-3,TGTGCCATCGCCCGCGGACAGGGCTCCTACGAGCAGTACTTC,CAIARGQGSYEQYF
TRBJ1-5,.,.,TRBV3-1,TGTGCCAGCAGCCAGCCCCAGGAACAGCCTTATAGCAATCAGCCCCAGCATTTT,CASSQPQEQPYSNQPQHF
TRBJ1-2,many,.,TRBV30,TGTGCCTGGAGCTATGGCCGGTACTATGGCTACACCTTC,CAWSYGRYYGYTF
TRBJ2-2,few,TRBD2,TRBV7-2,TGTGCCAGCAGCTTAAAGAGCCTAGCGGGGGGGCTCTACGCCGGGGAGCTGTTTTTT,CASSLKSLAGGLYAGELFF
TRBJ1-4,many,.,TRBV18,TGTGCCAGCTCACCTCCAGGATCGGAAAAACTGTTTTTT,CASSPPGSEKLFF
TRBJ1-1,few,.,TRBV19,TGTGCCAGTAGTATCAGGGCAGTCGCTGAAGCTTTCTTT,CASSIRAVAEAFF
TRBJ1-2,few,.,TRBV28,TGTGCCAGCAGTTTCCCCCCAGAGGGCTACACCTTC,CASSFPPEGYTF